The T cell receptor beta chain described here comes from a study of blood T cell repertoires in COVID-19. About the study: The United States, Italy and Spain supplied acute and convalescent COVID-19 samples. Sources were T cells, B-cell-depleted T cells, or PBMCs; the material itself was cDNA or gDNA.

As processed by the authors: How many nucleated cells were present was estimated from reference gene primer amplification. Method: immunoSEQ multiplex PCR; TCRdb's copy keeps in-frame clones and lacks some. Clone size and V and J calls were adopted from that table, with D and trimming inferred from the DNA. The data hold 95,000 to 130,000 clones, with 90% observed a single time. Trimming shortened V by 7 bases and J by 1 base, and 4 bases separated the two germline ends. The germline CDR1 and CDR2 sequences are SNHLY and FYNNEI. The CDR3 runs to 11 residues. The J gene is TRBJ1-1, the V gene TRBV2; D is ambiguous. This clonotype was sampled from a human donor with active COVID-19. The donor label of this sample is uncertain. Sequenced material: peripheral blood. In nucleotides, the CDR3 is TGTGCCAGCATGAGGAACACTGAAGCTTTCTTT. Its protein is CASMRNTEAFF.